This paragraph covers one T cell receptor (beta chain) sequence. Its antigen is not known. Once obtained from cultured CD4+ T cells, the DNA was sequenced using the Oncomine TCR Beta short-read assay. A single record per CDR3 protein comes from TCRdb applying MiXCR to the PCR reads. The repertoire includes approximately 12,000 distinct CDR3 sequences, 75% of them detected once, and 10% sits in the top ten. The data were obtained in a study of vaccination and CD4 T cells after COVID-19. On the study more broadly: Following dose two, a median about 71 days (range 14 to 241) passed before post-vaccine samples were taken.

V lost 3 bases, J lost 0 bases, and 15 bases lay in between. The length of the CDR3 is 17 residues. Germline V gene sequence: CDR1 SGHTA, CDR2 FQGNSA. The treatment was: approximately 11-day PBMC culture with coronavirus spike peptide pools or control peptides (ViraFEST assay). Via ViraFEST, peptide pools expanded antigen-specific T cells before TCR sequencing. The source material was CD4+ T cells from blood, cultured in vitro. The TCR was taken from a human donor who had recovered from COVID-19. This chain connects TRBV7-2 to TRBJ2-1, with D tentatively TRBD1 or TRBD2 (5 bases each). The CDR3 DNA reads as TGTGCCAGCAGCTTGGGTCGCGCAGGGAGCTCCTACAATGAGCAGTTCTTC. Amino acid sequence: CASSLGRAGSSYNEQFF.